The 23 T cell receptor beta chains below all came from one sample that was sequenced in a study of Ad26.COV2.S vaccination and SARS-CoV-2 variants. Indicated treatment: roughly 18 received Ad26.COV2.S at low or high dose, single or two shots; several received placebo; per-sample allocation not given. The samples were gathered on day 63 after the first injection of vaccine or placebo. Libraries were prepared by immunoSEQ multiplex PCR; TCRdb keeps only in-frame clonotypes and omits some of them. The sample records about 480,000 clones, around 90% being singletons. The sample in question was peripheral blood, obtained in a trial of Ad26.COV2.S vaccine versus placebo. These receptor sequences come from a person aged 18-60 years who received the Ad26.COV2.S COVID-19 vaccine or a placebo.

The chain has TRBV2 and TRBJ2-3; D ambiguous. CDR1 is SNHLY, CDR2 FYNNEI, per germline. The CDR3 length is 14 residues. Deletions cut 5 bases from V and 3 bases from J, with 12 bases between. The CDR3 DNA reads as TGTGCCAGCAGTCGGTTATTAAGAACAGATACGCAGTATTTT. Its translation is CASSRLLRTDTQYF.

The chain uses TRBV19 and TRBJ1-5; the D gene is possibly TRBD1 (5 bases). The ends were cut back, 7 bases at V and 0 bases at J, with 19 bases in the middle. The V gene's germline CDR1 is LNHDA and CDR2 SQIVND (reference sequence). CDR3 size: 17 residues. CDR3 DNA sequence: TGTGCCAGTACGGGGGGAAGAGGAGCGTATAGCAATCAGCCCCAGCATTTT. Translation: CASTGGRGAYSNQPQHF.

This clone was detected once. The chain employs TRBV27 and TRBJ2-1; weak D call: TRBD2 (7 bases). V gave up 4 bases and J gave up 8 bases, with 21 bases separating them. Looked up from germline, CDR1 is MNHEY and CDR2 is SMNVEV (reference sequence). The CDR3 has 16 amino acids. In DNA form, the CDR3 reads TGTGCCAGCAGTTCGAGGGGGGGGGACACATTCTATGAGCAGTTCTTC. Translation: CASSSRGGDTFYEQFF.

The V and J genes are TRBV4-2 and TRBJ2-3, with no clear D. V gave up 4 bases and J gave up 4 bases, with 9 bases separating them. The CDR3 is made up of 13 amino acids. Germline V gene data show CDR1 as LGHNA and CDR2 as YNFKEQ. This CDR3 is CASSPSPPDTQYF. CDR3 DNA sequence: TGTGCCAGCAGCCCCTCCCCGCCAGATACGCAGTATTTT.

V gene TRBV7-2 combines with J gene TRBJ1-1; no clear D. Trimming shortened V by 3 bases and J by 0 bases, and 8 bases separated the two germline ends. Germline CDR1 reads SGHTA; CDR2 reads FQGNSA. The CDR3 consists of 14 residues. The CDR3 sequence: CASSLERMNTEAFF. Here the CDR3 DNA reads TGTGCCAGCAGCTTGGAAAGGATGAACACTGAAGCTTTCTTT.

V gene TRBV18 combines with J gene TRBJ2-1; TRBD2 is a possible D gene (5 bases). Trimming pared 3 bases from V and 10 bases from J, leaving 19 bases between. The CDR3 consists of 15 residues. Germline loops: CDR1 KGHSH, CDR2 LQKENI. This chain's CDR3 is CASSPYQNGLGEQFF. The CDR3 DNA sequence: TGTGCCAGCTCACCTTACCAGAACGGACTCGGGGAGCAGTTCTTC. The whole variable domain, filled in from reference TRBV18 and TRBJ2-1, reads NAGVMQNPRHLVRRRGQEARLRCSPMKGHSHVYWYRQLPEEGLKFMVYLQKENIIDESGMPKERFSAEFPKEGPSILRIQQVVRGDSAAYFCASSPYQNGLGEQFFGPGTRLTVL.

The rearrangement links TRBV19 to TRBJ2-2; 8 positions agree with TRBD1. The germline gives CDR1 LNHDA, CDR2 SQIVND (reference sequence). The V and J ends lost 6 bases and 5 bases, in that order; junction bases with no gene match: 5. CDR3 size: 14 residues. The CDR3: CASSTYRGTGELFF. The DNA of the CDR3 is TGTGCCAGTAGCACCTACAGGGGGACCGGGGAGCTGTTTTTT.

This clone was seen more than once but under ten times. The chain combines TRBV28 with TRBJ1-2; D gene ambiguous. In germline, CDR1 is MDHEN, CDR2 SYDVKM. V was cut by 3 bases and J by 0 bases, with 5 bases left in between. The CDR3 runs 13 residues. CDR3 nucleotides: TGTGCCAGCAGTTTGGTGACTAACTATGGCTACACCTTC. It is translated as CASSLVTNYGYTF.

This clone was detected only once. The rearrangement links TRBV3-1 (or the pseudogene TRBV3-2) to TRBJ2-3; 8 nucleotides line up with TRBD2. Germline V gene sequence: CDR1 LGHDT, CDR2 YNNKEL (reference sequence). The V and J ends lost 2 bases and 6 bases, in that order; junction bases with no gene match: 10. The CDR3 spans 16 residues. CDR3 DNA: TGTGCCAGCAGCCAACGACCGAGCGGGAGTGGGGATACGCAGTATTTT. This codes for CASSQRPSGSGDTQYF.

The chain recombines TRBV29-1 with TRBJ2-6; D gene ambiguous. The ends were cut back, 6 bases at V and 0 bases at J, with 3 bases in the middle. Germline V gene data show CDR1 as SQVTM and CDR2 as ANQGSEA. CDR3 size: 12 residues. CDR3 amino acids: CSVRSGANVLTF. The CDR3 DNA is TGCAGCGTACGCTCTGGGGCCAACGTCCTGACTTTC. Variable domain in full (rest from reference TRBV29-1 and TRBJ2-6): SAVISQKPSRDICQRGTSLTIQCQVDSQVTMMFWYRQQPGQSLTLIATANQGSEATYESGFVIDKFPISRPNLTFSTLTVSNMSPEDSSIYLCSVRSGANVLTFGAGSRLTVL.

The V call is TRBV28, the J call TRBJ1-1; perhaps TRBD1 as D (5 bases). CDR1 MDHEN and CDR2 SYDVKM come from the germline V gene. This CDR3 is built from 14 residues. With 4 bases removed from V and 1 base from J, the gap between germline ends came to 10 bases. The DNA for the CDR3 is TGTGCCAGCAGTTGGGGCCTGAAGAACACTGAAGCTTTCTTT. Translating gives CASSWGLKNTEAFF.

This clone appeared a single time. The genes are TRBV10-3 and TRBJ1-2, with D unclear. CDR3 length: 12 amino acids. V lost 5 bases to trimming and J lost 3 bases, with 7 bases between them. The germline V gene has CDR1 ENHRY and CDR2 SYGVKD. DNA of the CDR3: TGTGCCATCAGTTCTGGGGACTATGGCTACACCTTC. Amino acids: CAISSGDYGYTF.

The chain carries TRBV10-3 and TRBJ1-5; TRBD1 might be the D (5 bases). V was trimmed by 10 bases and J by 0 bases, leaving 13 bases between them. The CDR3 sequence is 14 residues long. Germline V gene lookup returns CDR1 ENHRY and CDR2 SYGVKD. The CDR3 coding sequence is TGTGCCACCGCGGGGCCTACTAGCAATCAGCCCCAGCATTTT. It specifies CATAGPTSNQPQHF.

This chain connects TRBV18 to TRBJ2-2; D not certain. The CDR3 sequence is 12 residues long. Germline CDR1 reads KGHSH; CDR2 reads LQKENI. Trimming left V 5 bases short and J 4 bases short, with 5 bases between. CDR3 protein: CASSSGTGELFF. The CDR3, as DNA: TGTGCCAGCTCATCGGGCACCGGGGAGCTGTTTTTT.

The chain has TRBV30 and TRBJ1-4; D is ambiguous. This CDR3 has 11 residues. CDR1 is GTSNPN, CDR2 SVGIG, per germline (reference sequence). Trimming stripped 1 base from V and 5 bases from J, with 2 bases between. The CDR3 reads CAWSGNEKLFF. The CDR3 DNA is TGTGCCTGGAGTGGGAATGAAAAACTGTTTTTT.

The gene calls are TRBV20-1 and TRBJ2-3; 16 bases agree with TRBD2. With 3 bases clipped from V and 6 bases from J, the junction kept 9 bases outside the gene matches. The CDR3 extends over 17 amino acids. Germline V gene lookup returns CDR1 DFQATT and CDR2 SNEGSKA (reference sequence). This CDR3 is CSASPGTSGRARDTQYF. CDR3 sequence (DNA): TGCAGTGCTAGTCCCGGGACTAGCGGGAGGGCCCGGGATACGCAGTATTTT.

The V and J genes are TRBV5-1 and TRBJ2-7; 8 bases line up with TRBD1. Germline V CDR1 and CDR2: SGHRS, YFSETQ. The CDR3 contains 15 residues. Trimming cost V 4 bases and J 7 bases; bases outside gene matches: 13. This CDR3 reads CASSAPQGQAGEQYF. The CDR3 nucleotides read TGCGCCAGCAGCGCCCCCCAGGGACAGGCTGGGGAGCAGTACTTC.

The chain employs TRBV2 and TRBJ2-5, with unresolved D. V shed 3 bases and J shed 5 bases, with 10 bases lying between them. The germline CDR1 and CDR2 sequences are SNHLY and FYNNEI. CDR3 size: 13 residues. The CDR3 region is CASSDPSRETQYF. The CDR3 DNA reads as TGTGCCAGCAGTGACCCCAGTAGGGAGACCCAGTACTTC.

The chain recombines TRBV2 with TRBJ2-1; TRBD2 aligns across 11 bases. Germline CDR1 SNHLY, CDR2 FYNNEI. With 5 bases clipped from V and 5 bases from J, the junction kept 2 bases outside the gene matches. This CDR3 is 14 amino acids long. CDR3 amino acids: CASSIAGGNNEQFF. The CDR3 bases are TGTGCCAGCAGTATAGCGGGAGGGAACAATGAGCAGTTCTTC.

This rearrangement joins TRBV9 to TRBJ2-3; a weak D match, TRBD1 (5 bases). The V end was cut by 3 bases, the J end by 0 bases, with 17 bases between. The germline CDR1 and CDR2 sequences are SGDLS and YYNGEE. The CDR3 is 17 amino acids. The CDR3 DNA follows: TGTGCCAGCAGCGCCGGGCACCGTAGGGGAAGCACAGATACGCAGTATTTT. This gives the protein CASSAGHRRGSTDTQYF.

CDR3 amino acids: CASSQGGSGRPLENIQYF. The DNA of the CDR3 is TGCGCCAGCAGCCAAGGAGGTAGCGGGAGGCCCCTCGAAAACATTCAGTACTTC. This sequence joins TRBV4-1 and TRBJ2-4; 10 bases map to TRBD2. The J segment lost 5 bases and the V segment lost 1 base, leaving 11 bases of the junction unmatched. Germline CDR1 and CDR2: MGHRA and YSYEKL. The CDR3 sequence is 18 residues long.

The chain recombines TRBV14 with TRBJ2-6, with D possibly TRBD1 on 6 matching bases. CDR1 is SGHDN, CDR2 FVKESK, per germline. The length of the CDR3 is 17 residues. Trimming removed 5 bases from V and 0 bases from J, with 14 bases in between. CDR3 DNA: TGTGCCAGCAGCGCGCACACAGGGTTCTCTGGGGCCAACGTCCTGACTTTC. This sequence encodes CASSAHTGFSGANVLTF.

In nucleotides, the CDR3 is TGTGCCAGCAGCGGGGCCCCCAGGACTGAAGCTTTCTTT. Protein: CASSGAPRTEAFF. The gene calls are TRBV9 and TRBJ1-1; D gene unclear. This CDR3 is built from 13 residues. Germline V gene data show CDR1 as SGDLS and CDR2 as YYNGEE. V lost 3 bases and J lost 5, with 11 bases in between.